This T cell receptor beta chain emerged from a study of beta chain features in type 1 diabetes. The isolated RNA, all of it, was reverse transcribed, so expressed TCRB transcripts were what got sequenced. Measured with immunoSEQ multiplex PCR; TCRdb has only the in-frame clones, and not every one. The sample carries roughly 340,000 clones, approximately 15% recorded once. Findings and limits, study-wide: Across all four CD4+ subsets, people with type 1 diabetes showed modestly shorter TCRB CDR3s. A possible short-template PCR bias applies equally to patients and controls.

In the case of this clone: The antigen remains unidentified.

The CDR3 has 14 amino acids. The V segment lost 1 base and the J segment 1 base; nucleotides outside the gene matches: 0. Germline CDR1 reads SGHRS; CDR2 reads YFSETQ. V and J are TRBV5-1 and TRBJ2-3, with 7 bases that match TRBD2. The sample consisted of naive CD4+ T cells from blood. This receptor was identified in a woman aged 18-29 years with type 1 diabetes. The CDR3 DNA is TGCGCCAGCAGCTTGCGGGGGGGCACAGATACGCAGTATTTT. Encoded protein: CASSLRGGTDTQYF.